This TCR beta chain came from a study of beta chain features in type 1 diabetes. Study-level points and caveats: Patients' naive, central memory and Treg TCRB repertoires seemed closer to one another than those of healthy donors. Type 1 diabetes patients had fewer VDJ junction insertions and more deletions.

The CDR3 runs to 15 residues. Germline V lookup: CDR1 SGHDT, CDR2 YYEEEE. With 4 bases removed from V and 5 bases from J, the gap between germline ends came to 18 bases. Investigators reverse transcribed all isolated RNA, so they sequenced expressed TCRB transcripts. Libraries were prepared by immunoSEQ multiplex PCR; TCRdb keeps only in-frame clonotypes and omits some of them. The sample records hundreds of thousands of clones, about 29% being singletons. The sample holds a few counts of this clone. Its antigen is currently unknown. Each donor gave one heparinised blood draw averaging about 110 mL. Post-sort purity exceeded 95% for all sorted populations.

Source material: naive CD4+ T cells from blood. The chain uses TRBV5-6 and TRBJ1-2; D is perhaps TRBD1 (6 bases). This TCR was sampled from a man younger than 30 in good health. DNA of the CDR3: TGTGCCAGCAGCCCAGGACAGATGCTTGGTTATGGCTACACCTTC. Translated: CASSPGQMLGYGYTF.